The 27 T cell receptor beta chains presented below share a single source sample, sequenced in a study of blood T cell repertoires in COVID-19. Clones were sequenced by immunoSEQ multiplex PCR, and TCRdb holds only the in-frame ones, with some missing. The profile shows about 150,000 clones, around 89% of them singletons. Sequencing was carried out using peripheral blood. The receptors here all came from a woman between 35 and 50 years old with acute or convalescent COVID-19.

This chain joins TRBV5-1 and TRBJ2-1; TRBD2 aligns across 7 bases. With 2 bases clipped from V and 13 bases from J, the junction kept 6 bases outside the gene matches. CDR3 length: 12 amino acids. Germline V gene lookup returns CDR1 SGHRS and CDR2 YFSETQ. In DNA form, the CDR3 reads TGCGCCAGCAGCTTTGAGCGGGGTACACAGTTCTTC. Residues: CASSFERGTQFF. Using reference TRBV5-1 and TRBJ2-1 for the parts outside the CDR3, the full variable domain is KAGVTQTPRYLIKTRGQQVTLSCSPISGHRSVSWYQQTPGQGLQFLFEYFSETQRNKGNFPGRFSGRQFSNSRSEMNVSTLELGDSALYLCASSFERGTQFFGPGTRLTVL.

CDR3 DNA: TGTGCCAGCAGTCCCGGGGTCTCTGGAAACACCATATATTTT. This sequence encodes CASSPGVSGNTIYF. The chain couples TRBV28 to TRBJ1-3; D call uncertain. Trimming cost V 5 bases and J 0 bases, with 8 bases left between them. The V gene's germline CDR1 is MDHEN and CDR2 SYDVKM. There are 14 residues in the CDR3.

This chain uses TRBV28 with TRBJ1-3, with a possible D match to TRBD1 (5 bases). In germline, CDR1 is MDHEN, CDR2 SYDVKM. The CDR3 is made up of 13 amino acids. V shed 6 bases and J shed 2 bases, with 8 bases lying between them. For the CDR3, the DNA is TGTGCCAGCAGCCAGGGAACTGGAAACACCATATATTTT. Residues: CASSQGTGNTIYF.

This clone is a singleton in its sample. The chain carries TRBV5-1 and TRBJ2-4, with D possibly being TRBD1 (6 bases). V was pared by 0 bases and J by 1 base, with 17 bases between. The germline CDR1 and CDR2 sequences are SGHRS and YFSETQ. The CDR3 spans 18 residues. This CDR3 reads CASSLAAGAPFAKNIQYF. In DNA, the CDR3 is TGCGCCAGCAGCTTGGCGGCAGGGGCCCCCTTCGCCAAAAACATTCAGTACTTC.

The CDR3 DNA sequence: TGTGCCAGCTCTCAGCTCCTAGCAATCGGAGACAATGAGCAGTTCTTC. Its translation: CASSQLLAIGDNEQFF. The V call is TRBV18, the J call TRBJ2-1; a possible D gene is TRBD2 (5 bases). The CDR3 runs to 16 residues. V gave up 6 bases and J gave up 5 bases, with 20 bases separating them. Germline-derived CDR1 and CDR2 are KGHSH and LQKENI.

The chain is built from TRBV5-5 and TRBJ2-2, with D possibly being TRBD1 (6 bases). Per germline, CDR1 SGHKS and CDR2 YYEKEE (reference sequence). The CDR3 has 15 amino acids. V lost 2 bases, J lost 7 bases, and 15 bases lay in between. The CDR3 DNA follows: TGTGCCAGCAGCTTAGGCCCCAACAGGGACGGGGAGCTGTTTTTT. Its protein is CASSLGPNRDGELFF.

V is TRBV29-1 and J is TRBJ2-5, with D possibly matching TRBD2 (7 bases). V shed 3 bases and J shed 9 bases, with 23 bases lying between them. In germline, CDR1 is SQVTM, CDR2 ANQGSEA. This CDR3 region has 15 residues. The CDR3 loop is CSVDEGGGFFVAQYF. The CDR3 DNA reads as TGCAGCGTTGACGAGGGAGGGGGATTTTTCGTTGCCCAGTACTTC. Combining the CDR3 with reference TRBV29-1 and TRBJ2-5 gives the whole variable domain SAVISQKPSRDICQRGTSLTIQCQVDSQVTMMFWYRQQPGQSLTLIATANQGSEATYESGFVIDKFPISRPNLTFSTLTVSNMSPEDSSIYLCSVDEGGGFFVAQYFGPGTRLLVL.

CDR3 sequence reads: CASSELGTVTEAFF. The CDR3 coding sequence is TGTGCCAGCAGTGAACTGGGGACAGTCACTGAAGCTTTCTTT. The genes are TRBV6-1 and TRBJ1-1; the match to TRBD1 covers 7 bases. The V and J ends lost 2 bases and 4 bases, in that order; junction bases with no gene match: 4. Germline values: CDR1 MNHNS, CDR2 SASEGT. The CDR3 consists of 14 residues.

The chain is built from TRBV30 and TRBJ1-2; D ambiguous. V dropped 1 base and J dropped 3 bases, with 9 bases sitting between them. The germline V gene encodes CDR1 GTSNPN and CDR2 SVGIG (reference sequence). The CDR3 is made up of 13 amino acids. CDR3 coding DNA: TGTGCCTGGAGTGATACGGGAGACTATGGCTACACCTTC. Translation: CAWSDTGDYGYTF.

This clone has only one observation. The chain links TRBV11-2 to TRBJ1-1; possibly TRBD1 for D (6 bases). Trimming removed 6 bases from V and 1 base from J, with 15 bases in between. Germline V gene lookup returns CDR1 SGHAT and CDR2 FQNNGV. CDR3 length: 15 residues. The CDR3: CASRAIKGENTEAFF. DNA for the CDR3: TGTGCCAGCAGAGCCATTAAGGGGGAGAACACTGAAGCTTTCTTT.

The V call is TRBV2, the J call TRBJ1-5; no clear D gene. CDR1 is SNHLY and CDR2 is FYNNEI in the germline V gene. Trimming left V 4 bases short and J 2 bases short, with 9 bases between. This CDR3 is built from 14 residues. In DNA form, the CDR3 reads TGTGCCAGCAGTGCAGACGGGGGCAATCAGCCCCAGCATTTT. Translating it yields CASSADGGNQPQHF.

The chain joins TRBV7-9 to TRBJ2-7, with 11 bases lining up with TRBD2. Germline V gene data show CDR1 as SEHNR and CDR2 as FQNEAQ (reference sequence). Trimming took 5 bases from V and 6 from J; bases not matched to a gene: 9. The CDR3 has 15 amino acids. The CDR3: CASSRQTSGVREQYF. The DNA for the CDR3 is TGTGCCAGCAGCCGACAGACTAGCGGGGTTCGCGAGCAGTACTTC.

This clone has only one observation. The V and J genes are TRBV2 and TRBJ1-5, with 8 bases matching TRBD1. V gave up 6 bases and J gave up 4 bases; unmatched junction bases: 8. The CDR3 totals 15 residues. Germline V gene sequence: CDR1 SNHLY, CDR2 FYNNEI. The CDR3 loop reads CASRAITGGNQPQHF. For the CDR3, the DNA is TGTGCCAGCAGAGCCATTACAGGGGGGAATCAGCCCCAGCATTTT.

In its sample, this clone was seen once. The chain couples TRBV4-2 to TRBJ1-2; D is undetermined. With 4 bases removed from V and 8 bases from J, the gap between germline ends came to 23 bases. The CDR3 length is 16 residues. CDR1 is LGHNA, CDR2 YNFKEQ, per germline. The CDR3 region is CASSPPSGSSAWGYTF. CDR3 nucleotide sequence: TGTGCCAGCAGCCCCCCGTCGGGGTCCTCAGCGTGGGGCTACACCTTC.

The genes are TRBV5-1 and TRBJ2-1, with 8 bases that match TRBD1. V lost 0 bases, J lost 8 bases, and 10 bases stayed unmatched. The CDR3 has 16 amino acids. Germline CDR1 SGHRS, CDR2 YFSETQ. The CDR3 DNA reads TGCGCCAGCAGCTTGGACGCAGGGGGCTCCTGGTATGAGCAGTTCTTC. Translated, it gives CASSLDAGGSWYEQFF.

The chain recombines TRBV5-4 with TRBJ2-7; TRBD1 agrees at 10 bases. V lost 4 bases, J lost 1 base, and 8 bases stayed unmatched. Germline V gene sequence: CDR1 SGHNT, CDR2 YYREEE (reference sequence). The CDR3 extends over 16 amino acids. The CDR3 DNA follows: TGTGCCAGCAGCGGTCCCGGGACAGGGGTTTCCTACGAGCAGTACTTC. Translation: CASSGPGTGVSYEQYF. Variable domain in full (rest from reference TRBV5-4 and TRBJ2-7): ETGVTQSPTHLIKTRGQQVTLRCSSQSGHNTVSWYQQALGQGPQFIFQYYREEENGRGNFPPRFSGLQFPNYSSELNVNALELDDSALYLCASSGPGTGVSYEQYFGPGTRLTVT.

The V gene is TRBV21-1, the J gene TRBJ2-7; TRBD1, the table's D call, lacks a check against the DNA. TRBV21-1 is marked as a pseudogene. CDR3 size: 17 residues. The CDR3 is CASSKIWGLDRFYEQYF. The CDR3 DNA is TGTGCCAGCAGCAAAATTTGGGGGCTGGACAGATTTTACGAGCAGTACTTC.

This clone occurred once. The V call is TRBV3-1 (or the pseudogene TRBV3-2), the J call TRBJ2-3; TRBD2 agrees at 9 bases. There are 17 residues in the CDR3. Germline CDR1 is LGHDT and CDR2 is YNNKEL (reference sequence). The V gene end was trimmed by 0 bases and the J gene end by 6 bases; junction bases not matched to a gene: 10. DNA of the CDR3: TGTGCCAGCAGCCAAGAAGGAGTAGCGGGAGTCGGGGATACGCAGTATTTT. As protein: CASSQEGVAGVGDTQYF.

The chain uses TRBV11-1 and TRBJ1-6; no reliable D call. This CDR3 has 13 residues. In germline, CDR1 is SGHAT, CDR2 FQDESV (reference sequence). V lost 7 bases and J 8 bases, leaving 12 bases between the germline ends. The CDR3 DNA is TGTGCCAGCACGCTCGCTTCAGATTCACCCCTCCACTTT. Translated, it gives CASTLASDSPLHF.

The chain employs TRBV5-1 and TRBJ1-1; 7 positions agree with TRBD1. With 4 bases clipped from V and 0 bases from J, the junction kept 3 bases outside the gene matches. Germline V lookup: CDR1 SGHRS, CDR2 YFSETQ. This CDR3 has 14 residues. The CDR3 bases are TGCGCCAGCAGCCGTGACAGGGTGAACACTGAAGCTTTCTTT. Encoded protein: CASSRDRVNTEAFF.

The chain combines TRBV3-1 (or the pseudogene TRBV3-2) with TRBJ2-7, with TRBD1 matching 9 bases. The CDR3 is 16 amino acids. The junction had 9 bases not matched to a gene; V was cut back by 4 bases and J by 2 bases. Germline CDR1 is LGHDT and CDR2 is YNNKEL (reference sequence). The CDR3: CASSLNRGRTPYEQYF. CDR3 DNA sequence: TGTGCCAGCAGCCTCAACAGGGGGCGAACCCCCTACGAGCAGTACTTC.

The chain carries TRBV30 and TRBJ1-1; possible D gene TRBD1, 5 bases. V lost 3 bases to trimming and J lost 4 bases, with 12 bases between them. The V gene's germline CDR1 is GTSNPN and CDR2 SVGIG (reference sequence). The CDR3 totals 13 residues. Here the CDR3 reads CAWRDGGATEAFF. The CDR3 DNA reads TGTGCCTGGAGGGATGGAGGGGCCACTGAAGCTTTCTTT.

As DNA, the CDR3 is TGTGCCAGCAGTTACTCAGAGCGCCGACGGTACAATGAGCAGTTCTTC. Translated: CASSYSERRRYNEQFF. The chain recombines TRBV6-5 with TRBJ2-1, with unresolved D. V dropped 0 bases and J dropped 4 bases, with 13 bases sitting between them. The CDR3 consists of 16 residues. The V gene's germline CDR1 is MNHEY and CDR2 SVGAGI.

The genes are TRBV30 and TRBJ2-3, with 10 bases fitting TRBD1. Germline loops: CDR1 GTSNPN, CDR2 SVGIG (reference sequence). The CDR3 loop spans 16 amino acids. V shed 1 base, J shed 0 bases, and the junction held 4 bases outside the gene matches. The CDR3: CAWSGGTGESTDTQYF. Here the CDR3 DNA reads TGTGCCTGGAGTGGGGGGACAGGGGAAAGCACAGATACGCAGTATTTT.

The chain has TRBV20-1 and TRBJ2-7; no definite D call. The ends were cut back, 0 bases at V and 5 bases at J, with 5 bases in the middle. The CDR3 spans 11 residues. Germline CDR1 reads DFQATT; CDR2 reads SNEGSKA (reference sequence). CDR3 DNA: TGCAGTGCTAGAGATCCAGACGAGCAGTACTTC. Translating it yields CSARDPDEQYF.

In DNA form, the CDR3 reads TGTGCCACCCGACCGGGCGGGGTAGGGGCCAATCAGCCCCAGCATTTT. Translated, it gives CATRPGGVGANQPQHF. This rearrangement joins TRBV24-1 to TRBJ1-5; a weak D match, TRBD1 (5 bases). Deletions cut 9 bases from V and 3 bases from J, with 20 bases between. Germline-derived CDR1 and CDR2 are KGHDR and SFDVKD. The CDR3 has 16 residues.

This chain's CDR3 is CASSLGQTSYNEQFF. CDR3 coding DNA: TGCGCCAGCAGCTTGGGACAGACGTCCTACAATGAGCAGTTCTTC. The chain recombines TRBV5-1 with TRBJ2-1; D may be TRBD1 (5 bases). Trimming left V 0 bases short and J 1 base short, with 8 bases between. The CDR3 extends over 15 amino acids. Germline values: CDR1 SGHRS, CDR2 YFSETQ.